This T cell receptor (beta chain) was documented in a study of T cells after yellow fever vaccination. Germline V gene sequence: CDR1 SGHDT, CDR2 YYEEEE. The V end lost 4 bases, the J end lost 11 bases, and 19 bases lay between the germline ends. The CDR3 contains 15 residues. TCRdb reprocessed the 5' RACE reads via MiXCR and lists one record per CDR3 protein. This sample has 310,000 or so distinct CDR3 sequences, with 3.6% found just once. This clonotype was seen only a few times. This clonotype was obtained from a man between 18 and 29 years old who received the YFV17D yellow fever vaccine. V usage is TRBV5-6 and J usage is TRBJ1-6, with a weak D call TRBD1 (6 bases). The sample in question was PBMCs, obtained on the day of the yellow fever booster vaccination. CDR3 nucleotides: TGTGCCAGCAGCCTTGGCGGGGGCTCGTTGGCACCCCTCCACTTT. Protein product: CASSLGGGSLAPLHF.